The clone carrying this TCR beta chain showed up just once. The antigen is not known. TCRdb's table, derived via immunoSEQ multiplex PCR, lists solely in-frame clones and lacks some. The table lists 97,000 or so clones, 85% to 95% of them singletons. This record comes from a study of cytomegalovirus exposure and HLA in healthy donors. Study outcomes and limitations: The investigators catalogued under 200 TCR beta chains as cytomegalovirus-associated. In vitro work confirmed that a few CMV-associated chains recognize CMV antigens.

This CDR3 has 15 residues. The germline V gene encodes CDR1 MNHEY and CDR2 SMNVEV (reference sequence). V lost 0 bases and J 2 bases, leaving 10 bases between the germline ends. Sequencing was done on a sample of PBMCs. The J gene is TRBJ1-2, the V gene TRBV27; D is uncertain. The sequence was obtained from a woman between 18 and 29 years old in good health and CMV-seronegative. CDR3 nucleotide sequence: TGTGCCAGCAGTTTATCGATAGGAGGGAACTATGGCTACACCTTC. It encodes CASSLSIGGNYGYTF.